The next 29 T cell receptor beta chains were all read from a single sample in a study of T cells after yellow fever vaccination. TCRdb itself ran the 5' RACE reads through MiXCR, one entry per CDR3 protein. The profile shows a few hundred thousand distinct CDR3 sequences, over 3.5% of them singletons. The specimen comprised PBMCs, sampled 15 days after the yellow fever booster vaccination. The receptors were sampled from a man younger than 30 who received the YFV17D yellow fever vaccine.

This clonotype was seen once. A much larger clone lies a single base off, so this may be a read error. This sequence joins TRBV6-6 and TRBJ2-7; tentatively, D is TRBD1 (5 bases). There are 11 residues in the CDR3. Trimming stripped 6 bases from V and 5 bases from J, with 8 bases between. Germline assignment: CDR1 MNHNY and CDR2 SVGAGI (reference sequence). The CDR3 loop reads CASSLQDEQYF. CDR3 coding DNA: TGTGCCAGCAGCCTACAGGACGAGCAGTACTTC.

This clonotype has at least ten counts. This chain's CDR3 is CASSVNPGETQYF. The CDR3 DNA reads TGCGCCAGCAGTGTTAACCCTGGGGAGACCCAGTACTTC. This chain uses TRBV10-1 with TRBJ2-5; D remains unclear. The length of the CDR3 is 13 residues. The V gene's germline CDR1 is WNHNN and CDR2 SYGVQD (reference sequence). V lost 4 bases to trimming and J lost 5 bases, with 11 bases between them.

The sample holds a few counts of this clonotype. The chain uses TRBV29-1 and TRBJ1-1; possible D gene TRBD1, 6 bases. V lost 4 bases to trimming and J lost 6 bases, with 12 bases between them. CDR1 is SQVTM, CDR2 ANQGSEA, per germline. The CDR3 sequence is 12 residues long. The CDR3 reads CSVGRQAPEAFF. CDR3 in DNA: TGCAGCGTTGGCAGACAGGCTCCTGAAGCTTTCTTT.

The table lists this clonotype with many counts. This sequence joins TRBV29-1 and TRBJ2-1; either TRBD1 or TRBD2 may supply D (5 bases each). Trimming took 8 bases from V and 5 from J, leaving 16 bases between them. This CDR3 contains 13 residues. Germline lookup yields CDR1 SQVTM and CDR2 ANQGSEA. CDR3 sequence: CSSGAHSHNEQFF. Written as DNA, the CDR3 is TGCAGCTCCGGGGCACACAGCCACAATGAGCAGTTCTTC.

The chain carries TRBV10-3 and TRBJ1-5, with 8 positions matching TRBD1. From germline, CDR1 is ENHRY and CDR2 SYGVKD. V lost 6 bases to trimming and J lost 2 bases; unmatched junction nucleotides: 9. The CDR3 has 16 amino acids. The CDR3 region has the DNA TGTGCCATCAGCGAATTTGACAGGGGAGGCAATCAGCCCCAGCATTTT. This translates into CAISEFDRGGNQPQHF.

This chain links TRBV10-2 with TRBJ2-3, with D unresolved. The V gene's germline CDR1 is WSHSY and CDR2 SAAADI. Trimming removed 0 bases from V and 2 bases from J, with 12 bases in between. The CDR3 contains 16 residues. The CDR3 here is CASSESAARHTDTQYF. In DNA, the CDR3 is TGCGCCAGCAGTGAGTCGGCCGCTAGACACACAGATACGCAGTATTTT.

This clonotype was detected ten times or more. The chain uses TRBV12-3 or TRBV12-4 and TRBJ2-1; tentatively, D is TRBD2 (5 bases). The CDR3 totals 14 residues. V was clipped by 3 bases and J by 0 bases, with 6 bases between them. CDR3 protein: CASSFGDSYNEQFF. For the CDR3, the DNA is TGTGCCAGCAGTTTCGGGGACTCCTACAATGAGCAGTTCTTC.

This clonotype turned up a few times. V and J are TRBV5-1 and TRBJ1-1, with TRBD1 matching 10 bases. Germline values: CDR1 SGHRS, CDR2 YFSETQ. The trim removed 1 base at V and 0 bases at J, leaving 6 bases unmatched. This CDR3 is built from 17 residues. The CDR3 here is CASSLWGQGLMNTEAFF. In nucleotides, the CDR3 is TGCGCCAGCAGCTTGTGGGGACAGGGGTTAATGAACACTGAAGCTTTCTTT.

This clonotype has only a few counts. J is TRBJ1-3 and V is TRBV9; unclear D gene. The V gene's germline CDR1 is SGDLS and CDR2 YYNGEE. CDR3 length equals 16 residues. The V end was cut by 0 bases, the J end by 0 bases, with 10 bases between. CDR3 protein: CASSVDPVISGNTIYF. CDR3 coding DNA: TGTGCCAGCAGCGTAGATCCGGTTATCTCTGGAAACACCATATATTTT.

This clonotype was seen ten or more times. The chain carries TRBV4-2 and TRBJ2-3; 10 bases are shared with TRBD2. The germline gives CDR1 LGHNA, CDR2 YNFKEQ. The CDR3 has 16 amino acids. J was trimmed by 1 base and V by 0 bases; bases with no gene match: 1. The CDR3 sequence is CASSQDLAGGTDTQYF. For the CDR3, the DNA is TGTGCCAGCAGCCAAGATCTAGCGGGGGGCACAGATACGCAGTATTTT.

This clonotype was found many times. The V call is TRBV6-1, the J call TRBJ1-5; possible D gene TRBD1, 5 bases. CDR1 is MNHNS and CDR2 is SASEGT in the germline V gene. The CDR3 consists of 17 residues. The germline V and J ends were trimmed by 2 bases and 2 bases, with 16 bases remaining between them. The CDR3 reads CASSERGVGSRNQPQHF. The CDR3 DNA is TGTGCCAGCAGTGAAAGGGGAGTGGGTTCTCGCAATCAGCCCCAGCATTTT.

The V and J genes are TRBV5-1 and TRBJ2-1; the D is unclear. This CDR3 contains 15 residues. Between the trimmed V and J ends, which lost 4 bases and 8 bases, there was a span of 19 bases. In germline, CDR1 is SGHRS, CDR2 YFSETQ. The CDR3 bases are TGCGCCAGCAGCCCCCGGACGAACTTTCAGGATGAGCAGTTCTTC. As protein: CASSPRTNFQDEQFF.

This clonotype was seen at least ten times. CDR3 sequence reads: CASSFGTGHSYEQYF. The DNA of the CDR3 is TGTGCCAGCAGTTTCGGGACAGGGCACTCCTACGAGCAGTACTTC. The chain joins TRBV12-3 or TRBV12-4 to TRBJ2-7; 9 positions match TRBD1. The CDR3 consists of 15 residues. Losses at the gene ends were 3 bases for V and 0 bases for J; bases not matched to a gene: 3.

This clonotype was observed many times. The chain employs TRBV5-1 and TRBJ2-3, with unresolved D. Deletions cut 1 base from V and 7 bases from J, with 16 bases between. Germline V gene lookup returns CDR1 SGHRS and CDR2 YFSETQ. The CDR3 loop spans 15 amino acids. CDR3 nucleotides: TGCGCCAGCAGCTTGCCCACACGGAAACAGAATACGCAGTATTTT. Its translation is CASSLPTRKQNTQYF.

The V gene is TRBV20-1, the J gene TRBJ1-2, with D uncertain. The V end was cut by 7 bases, the J end by 5 bases, with 20 bases between. The CDR3 has 14 amino acids. The germline gives CDR1 DFQATT, CDR2 SNEGSKA (reference sequence). CDR3 coding DNA: TGCAGTGGTGGCGGGGAAAGGTTTGGTTATGGCTACACCTTC. Protein sequence: CSGGGERFGYGYTF.

This clonotype has just a few counts. The chain employs TRBV29-1 and TRBJ1-5, with 7 bases matching TRBD1. The CDR3 extends over 13 amino acids. The J segment lost 3 bases and the V segment lost 7 bases, leaving 6 bases of the junction unmatched. CDR1 is SQVTM and CDR2 is ANQGSEA in the germline V gene. The CDR3: CSAAGQSNQPQHF. The CDR3 region has the DNA TGCAGCGCTGCGGGACAGTCCAATCAGCCCCAGCATTTT.

This clonotype was counted between two and nine times. J is TRBJ2-2 and V is TRBV11-2; perhaps TRBD2 as D (7 bases). The CDR3 length is 17 residues. Germline V gives CDR1 SGHAT, CDR2 FQNNGV. V lost 1 base and J 0 bases, leaving 12 bases between the germline ends. The CDR3 DNA sequence: TGTGCCAGCAGCTTAGTGGGGGGGCCGCCGAACACCGGGGAGCTGTTTTTT. Amino acids: CASSLVGGPPNTGELFF. The full variable domain, with the rest looked up from reference TRBV11-2 and TRBJ2-2, is EAGVAQSPRYKIIEKRQSVAFWCNPISGHATLYWYQQILGQGPKLLIQFQNNGVVDDSQLPKDRFSAERLKGVDSTLKIQPAKLEDSAVYLCASSLVGGPPNTGELFFGEGSRLTVL.

This clonotype has just a few counts. This chain links TRBV7-9 with TRBJ1-4; 8 bases agree with TRBD1. V lost 2 bases and J lost 8; bases outside the gene matches: 1. There are 13 residues in the CDR3. The germline V gene has CDR1 SEHNR and CDR2 FQNEAQ (reference sequence). CDR3 sequence: CASSLRDREKLFF. The CDR3 coding sequence is TGTGCCAGCAGCTTAAGGGACAGGGAAAAACTGTTTTTT.

In this sample, this clonotype turned up many times. This chain joins TRBV5-1 and TRBJ2-1, with D possibly matching TRBD1 (5 bases). The V end was cut by 0 bases, the J end by 7 bases, with 14 bases between. CDR1 and CDR2 from the germline V gene are SGHRS and YFSETQ. The CDR3 is made up of 15 amino acids. The CDR3 reads CASSLVPTERNEQFF. In DNA, the CDR3 is TGCGCCAGCAGCTTGGTTCCGACAGAGAGAAATGAGCAGTTCTTC.

This clonotype was recorded a few times. V usage is TRBV28 and J usage is TRBJ2-7; 10 bases fit TRBD2. The CDR3 is made up of 16 amino acids. The junction had 9 bases not matched to a gene; V was cut back by 7 bases and J by 0 bases. In germline, CDR1 is MDHEN, CDR2 SYDVKM. The CDR3 bases are TGTGCCAGCACGCTAGCGGGGGCCCTAAGCTCCTACGAGCAGTACTTC. The encoded protein is CASTLAGALSSYEQYF.

The sample holds many counts of this clonotype. V is TRBV6-5 and J is TRBJ1-4; TRBD1 is a possible D gene (6 bases). The ends were cut back, 5 bases at V and 1 base at J, with 14 bases in the middle. The CDR3 has 16 residues. The germline gives CDR1 MNHEY, CDR2 SVGAGI. CDR3 sequence: CASSRQGGGTNEKLFF. The CDR3 DNA reads as TGTGCCAGCAGTCGGCAGGGAGGGGGAACTAATGAAAAACTGTTTTTT.

This clonotype was observed at least ten times. The chain is built from TRBV6-6 and TRBJ1-1; D remains ambiguous. The V end lost 2 bases, the J end lost 7 bases, and 8 bases lay between the germline ends. Germline CDR1 and CDR2: MNHNY and SVGAGI (reference sequence). The CDR3 totals 12 residues. The CDR3 reads CASSYDGIEAFF. CDR3 in DNA: TGTGCCAGCAGTTACGATGGCATTGAAGCTTTCTTT.

V and J are TRBV6-2 or TRBV6-3 and TRBJ1-5; D gene uncertain. CDR1 and CDR2 (germline): MNHEY, SVGEGT. The CDR3 has 14 amino acids. Trimming cost V 0 bases and J 4 bases, with 7 bases left between them. The CDR3 sequence: CASSYSWGNQPQHF. DNA for the CDR3: TGTGCCAGCAGTTACTCTTGGGGTAATCAGCCCCAGCATTTT.

This clonotype was found many times. V and J are TRBV15 and TRBJ1-1; 7 bases are shared with TRBD1. V dropped 2 bases and J dropped 1; count of bases not matched to a gene: 4. Germline CDR1 and CDR2: LNHNV and YYDKDF (reference sequence). The CDR3 runs 15 residues. The CDR3 sequence is CATSRRDSSNTEAFF. CDR3 bases: TGTGCCACCAGCAGACGGGACAGCTCGAACACTGAAGCTTTCTTT.

In its sample, this clonotype was seen many times. This chain links TRBV15 with TRBJ2-7, with a possible D match to TRBD2 (6 bases). The V end lost 5 bases, the J end lost 2 bases, and 13 bases lay between the germline ends. The CDR3 length is 14 residues. Germline loops: CDR1 LNHNV, CDR2 YYDKDF (reference sequence). CDR3 DNA: TGTGCCACCAGCCGCGGGGACGGTACCTACGAGCAGTACGTC. Amino acid sequence: CATSRGDGTYEQYV.

CDR3: CASRPGQGARSYGYTF. CDR3 coding DNA: TGTGCCAGCAGGCCGGGACAGGGGGCGCGAAGCTATGGCTACACCTTC. The rearrangement joins TRBV6-5 to TRBJ1-2; 12 bases fit TRBD1. V was clipped by 6 bases and J by 4 bases; unmatched bases: 9. Germline V gene sequence: CDR1 MNHEY, CDR2 SVGAGI. The CDR3 runs to 16 residues.

The sample holds many counts of this clonotype. This chain links TRBV6-5 with TRBJ2-7; D might be TRBD2 (7 bases). There are 16 residues in the CDR3. The germline V and J ends were trimmed by 6 bases and 0 bases, with 18 bases remaining between them. Per the germline V gene, CDR1 is MNHEY and CDR2 is SVGAGI. The CDR3 DNA sequence: TGTGCCAGCAGCCGGCGCGCGGGGGCGATCTCCTACGAGCAGTACTTC. It encodes CASSRRAGAISYEQYF.

The V and J genes are TRBV7-6 and TRBJ1-5; no reliable D call. CDR3 length equals 15 residues. Looked up from germline, CDR1 is SGHVS and CDR2 is FNYEAQ. V was shortened by 2 bases and J by 4 bases, with 12 bases between the two germline ends. The CDR3 DNA follows: TGTGCCAGCAGCTTATCACCCACCAGGAATCAGCCCCAGCATTTT. It translates to CASSLSPTRNQPQHF.

This clonotype was detected many times. The chain combines TRBV28 with TRBJ2-1; TRBD1 agrees at 9 bases. J was trimmed by 4 bases and V by 2 bases; bases with no gene match: 9. The length of the CDR3 is 17 residues. The V gene's germline CDR1 is MDHEN and CDR2 SYDVKM. The CDR3 is CASSLQETDRGYNEQFF. CDR3 nucleotide sequence: TGTGCCAGCAGTTTACAGGAGACGGACAGGGGTTACAATGAGCAGTTCTTC.